The clone carrying this T cell receptor beta chain has only a few counts. The antigen is not known. TCRdb keeps only in-frame clones here, not all; method: immunoSEQ multiplex PCR. Found here are 150,000 to 250,000 clones, approximately 72% of them singletons; the top ten hold around an eighth. Trimming removed 5 bases at V and 8 bases at J, with 12 bases between. Looked up from germline, CDR1 is SGHTA and CDR2 is FQGNSA. The CDR3 has 12 residues. The data belong to a study of cytotoxic CD8 clonotypes in ibrutinib-treated CLL. Study as a whole: Researchers reported 11 to 12 relapsed/refractory and under 16 treatment-naive patients, 17 of them IGHV unmutated.

Whole-study results and caveats: Public clonotypes were seen rarely and were contracted or stable on treatment. Clonality was higher at baseline than in age-matched healthy donors and tracked circulating CD8+ T-cell counts.

This TCR was recovered from a human donor with chronic lymphocytic leukemia. The sample here was PBMCs, taken after 24 months of ibrutinib treatment. J is TRBJ1-2 and V is TRBV7-2; D is ambiguous. The CDR3 nucleotides read TGTGCCAGCAGCCTAACAGTGGGCGGCTACACCTTC. Protein product: CASSLTVGGYTF.